The 2 T cell receptor beta chains given below trace back to one sample, sequenced in a study of T-cell memory formation after mild COVID-19. One entry per CDR3 protein results from TCRdb running MiXCR on the 5' RACE reads. The data contain some 40,000 distinct CDR3 sequences, roughly 9% of them singletons. The sample comprised PBMCs or a T cell subset sorted from them (not recorded which). The receptors shown here come from an adult woman who had mild COVID-19 (a few samples of this study predate the infection). Cell type and time point are not known.

This clonotype was seen a handful of times. The chain has TRBV20-1 and TRBJ2-5; TRBD2 matches at 10 bases. The V and J ends lost 3 bases and 2 bases, in that order; junction bases with no gene match: 6. Germline-derived CDR1 and CDR2 are DFQATT and SNEGSKA (reference sequence). This CDR3 region has 15 residues. The CDR3 sequence: CSASVGTSEQETQYF. CDR3 DNA: TGCAGTGCTAGCGTTGGGACTAGCGAACAAGAGACCCAGTACTTC.

A few counts support this clonotype. J is TRBJ2-1 and V is TRBV7-8, with 8 bases matching TRBD1. J gave up 6 bases and V 6 bases, and 13 bases lay outside the gene matches. The CDR3 covers 16 residues. Germline CDR1 SGHVS, CDR2 FQNEAQ. CDR3 sequence: CASRLGVTGVPNEQFF. CDR3 nucleotide sequence: TGTGCCAGCAGGCTCGGGGTGACAGGGGTTCCCAATGAGCAGTTCTTC.